This T cell receptor beta chain was found in a study of blood T cell repertoires in COVID-19. Study details: Donors in the United States, Italy and Spain gave samples during acute or convalescent COVID-19. PBMCs, B-cell-depleted T cells, or T cells provided the cDNA or gDNA that made up the material.

CDR3 size: 14 residues. V gave up 7 bases and J gave up 4 bases; unmatched junction bases: 9. CDR1 SGDLS and CDR2 YYNGEE come from the germline V gene. Authors' processing steps: The assay estimated nucleated cells by amplifying reference gene primers. Assay: immunoSEQ multiplex PCR; the TCRdb copy retains only in-frame clones and omits some. For V, J and clone size, that table is used; D and trimming come from the DNA. Altogether over 35,000 clones are present, roughly four fifths being singletons, with the ten largest covering nearly 25%. On this clone: At the DNA level, this CDR3 is encoded by other sequences in the same sample as well.

The TCR was taken from a human donor with acute or convalescent COVID-19. The donor label of this sample is uncertain. The V and J genes are TRBV9 and TRBJ2-7, with 9 positions matching TRBD1. Sequencing was done on a sample of peripheral blood. The CDR3 loop reads CASSAGTGTYEQYF. CDR3 nucleotide sequence: TGTGCCAGCTCCGCAGGGACAGGGACTTACGAGCAGTACTTC.